This TCR beta chain emerged from a study of shared T cell receptors in the human thymus (dated by TCRdb to about 2021). Context from the whole study: The study examined how the human thymus generates shared, self-reactive T-cell receptor alpha chains.

Libraries were made using the immunoSEQ multiplex PCR assay. TCRdb took this table from immuneACCESS and kept in-frame rearrangements with V and J called. Such tables lack part of the clones; where checked against another copy, unresolved V genes explain under half of the gap, and the rest is unexplained. The sample includes about 380,000 clones, with about 95% observed a single time. Around 0.018% of the sample is taken by the ten largest. Note on this clone: Its antigen has not been determined. No clone much larger than this one lies a single base away; base qualities are absent.

CDR1 and CDR2, per the germline V gene, are SGDLS and YYNGEE. V is reduced by 1 base and J by 3 bases, leaving a spacing of 16 bases between them. From the cysteine up to the phenylalanine, the CDR3 has a length of 16 residues. Only the CDR3 part of the read is kept: 48 bases, read in frame from the first base. Sample: thymocytes. The clonotype originates from a human donor. The chain joins TRBV9 to TRBJ1-2, with no confidently assigned D gene. The CDR3 loop reads CASSVSTREPHYGYTF. At the DNA level, the sequence is TGTGCCAGCAGCGTAAGCACCCGGGAACCCCACTATGGCTACACCTTC.